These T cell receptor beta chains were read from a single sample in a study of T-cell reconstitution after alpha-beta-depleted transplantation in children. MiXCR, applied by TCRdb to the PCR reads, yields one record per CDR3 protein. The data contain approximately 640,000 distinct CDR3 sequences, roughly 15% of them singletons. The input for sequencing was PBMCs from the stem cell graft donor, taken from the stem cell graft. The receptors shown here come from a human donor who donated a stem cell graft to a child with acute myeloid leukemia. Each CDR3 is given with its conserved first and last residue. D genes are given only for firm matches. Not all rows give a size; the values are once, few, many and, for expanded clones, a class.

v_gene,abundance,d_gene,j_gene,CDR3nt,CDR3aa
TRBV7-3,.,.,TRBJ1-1,TGTGCCAGCAGGTCGGAGGGCAGGCCGAACACTGAAGCTTTCTTT,CASRSEGRPNTEAFF
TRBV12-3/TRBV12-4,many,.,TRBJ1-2,TGTGCCAGCAGTTCCCGTCTAAACTATGGCTACACCTTC,CASSSRLNYGYTF
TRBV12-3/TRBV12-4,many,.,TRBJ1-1,TGTGCCAGCAGGGGACTCCTGAACACTGAAGCTTTCTTT,CASRGLLNTEAFF
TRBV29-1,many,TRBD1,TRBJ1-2,TGCAGCGCTCTAGGGACAGGGGGCAACTATGGCTACACCTTC,CSALGTGGNYGYTF
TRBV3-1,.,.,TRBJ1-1,TGTGCCAGCAGCCAAGAAGTGGATGACACTGAAGCTTTCTTT,CASSQEVDDTEAFF
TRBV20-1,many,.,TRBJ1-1,TGCAGTGCTACAGGGGTTGGCACTGAAGCTTTCTTT,CSATGVGTEAFF
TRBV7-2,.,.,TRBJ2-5,.,CASSLVGRGNLNF
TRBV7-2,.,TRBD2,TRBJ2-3,TGTGCCAGCAGCCTAAGCGGGGGGGCCGGAGATACGCAGTATTTT,CASSLSGGAGDTQYF
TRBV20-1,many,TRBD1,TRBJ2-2,TGCAGTGCTCGGACAGGGTGGGACACCGGGGAGCTGTTTTTT,CSARTGWDTGELFF
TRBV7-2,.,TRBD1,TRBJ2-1,TGTGCCAGCAGCCCCCGGACAGGGGGCGACGAGCAGTTCTTC,CASSPRTGGDEQFF
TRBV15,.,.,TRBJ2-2,TGTGCCACCAGCAGAGATGGCGATACCGGGGAGCTGTTTTTT,CATSRDGDTGELFF
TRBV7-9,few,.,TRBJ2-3,TGTGCCAGCAGCTTAGGAATCGGTCGCCCTAGCACAGATACGCAGTATTTT,CASSLGIGRPSTDTQYF
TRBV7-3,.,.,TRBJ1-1,TGTGCCAGCAGCTTAACGGGACACACGAACACTGAAGCTTTCTTT,CASSLTGHTNTEAFF
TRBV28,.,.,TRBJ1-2,TGTGCCAGCAGTACCATAAGGGGGAGAACTGGCTACACCTTC,CASSTIRGRTGYTF
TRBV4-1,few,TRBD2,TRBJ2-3,TGCGCCAGCAGCCAAGCAGCGGGGGGACCTAGCACAGATACGCAGTATTTT,CASSQAAGGPSTDTQYF
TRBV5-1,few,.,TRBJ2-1,TGCGCCAGCAGCTCAGGGGTTGGCTACAATGAGCAGTTCTTC,CASSSGVGYNEQFF
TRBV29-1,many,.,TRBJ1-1,TGCAGCGTTGAGGGCAGTGCGTACACTGAAGCTTTCTTT,CSVEGSAYTEAFF
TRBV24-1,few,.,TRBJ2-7,TGTGCCACCAGTGACGGTTACGAGCAGTACTTC,CATSDGYEQYF
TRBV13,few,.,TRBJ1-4,TGTGCCAGCAGCTTAGGCTTGGGCATCCCTGCAACTAATGAAAAACTGTTTTTT,CASSLGLGIPATNEKLFF
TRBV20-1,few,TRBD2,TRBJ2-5,TGCAGTGCTAGAGCCAGCGGGGGGGGGCGCCAAGAGACCCAGTACTTC,CSARASGGGRQETQYF
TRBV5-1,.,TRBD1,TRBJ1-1,TGCGCCAGCAGCCAGGGACAGACCAAGGAAGCTTTCTTT,CASSQGQTKEAFF
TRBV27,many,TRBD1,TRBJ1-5,TGTGCCAGCAGGGGGGACAGCCTTAGCAATCAGCCCCAGCATTTT,CASRGDSLSNQPQHF
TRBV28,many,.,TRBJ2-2,TGTGCCAGCAGTTTACTGGGGGGGGAGCTGTTTTTT,CASSLLGGELFF
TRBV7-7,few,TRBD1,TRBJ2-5,TGTGCCAGCAGCCCCTCCGGGACAGGGGGCGCGGAGACCCAGTACTTC,CASSPSGTGGAETQYF
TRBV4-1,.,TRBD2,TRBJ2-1,TGCGCCAGCAGCCAAGATCGGCCCATTCTCGGGGGGGGCCCCAATGAGCAGTTCTTC,CASSQDRPILGGGPNEQFF
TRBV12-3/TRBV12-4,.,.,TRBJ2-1,TGTGCCAGCATCAGGGGAACACTTTACAATGAGCAGTTCTTC,CASIRGTLYNEQFF
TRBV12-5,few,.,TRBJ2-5,TGTGCTAGTGGTGACGGCGGCGGACGGACCCAGTACTTC,CASGDGGGRTQYF
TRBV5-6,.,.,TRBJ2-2,TGTGCCAGCAGCTTCAGGGACGGAGATGGGGAGCTGTTTTTT,CASSFRDGDGELFF